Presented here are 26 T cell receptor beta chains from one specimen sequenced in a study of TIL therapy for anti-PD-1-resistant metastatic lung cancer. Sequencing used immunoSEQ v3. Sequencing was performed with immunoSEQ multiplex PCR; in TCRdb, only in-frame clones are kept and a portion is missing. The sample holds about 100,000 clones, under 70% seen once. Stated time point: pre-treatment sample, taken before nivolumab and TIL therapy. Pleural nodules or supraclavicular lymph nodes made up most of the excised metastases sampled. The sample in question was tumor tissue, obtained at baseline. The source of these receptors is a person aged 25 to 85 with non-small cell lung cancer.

The CDR3 bases are TGTGCCAGCAGCTTAGAGGGGGATGGCAAAGAGACCCAGTACTTC. As protein: CASSLEGDGKETQYF. The chain employs TRBV7-9 and TRBJ2-5, with a weak D call TRBD1 (6 bases). The CDR3 covers 15 residues. Trimming shortened V by 1 base and J by 3 bases, and 12 bases separated the two germline ends. CDR1 and CDR2 from the germline V gene are SEHNR and FQNEAQ (reference sequence).

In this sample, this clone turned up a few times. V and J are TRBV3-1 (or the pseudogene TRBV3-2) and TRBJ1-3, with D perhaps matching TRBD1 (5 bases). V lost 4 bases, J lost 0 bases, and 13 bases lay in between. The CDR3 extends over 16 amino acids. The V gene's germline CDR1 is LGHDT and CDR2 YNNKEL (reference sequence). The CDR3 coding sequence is TGTGCCAGCAGCCCGGGACGGATCCGCTCTGGAAACACCATATATTTT. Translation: CASSPGRIRSGNTIYF.

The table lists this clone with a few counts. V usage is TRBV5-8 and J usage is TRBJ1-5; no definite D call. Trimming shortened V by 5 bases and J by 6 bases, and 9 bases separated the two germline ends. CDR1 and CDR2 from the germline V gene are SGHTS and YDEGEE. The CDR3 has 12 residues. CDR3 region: CASSPEGQPQHF. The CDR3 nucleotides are TGTGCCAGCAGTCCTGAAGGTCAGCCCCAGCATTTT. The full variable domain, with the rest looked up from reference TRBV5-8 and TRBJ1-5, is EAGVTQSPTHLIKTRGQQATLRCSPISGHTSVYWYQQALGLGLQFLLWYDEGEERNRGNFPPRFSGRQFPNYSSELNVNALELEDSALYLCASSPEGQPQHFGDGTRLSIL.

CDR3 DNA: TGTGCCAGCAGCGTAGGTTTGGGAGCCTACGAGCAGTACTTC. Translated: CASSVGLGAYEQYF. The chain has TRBV9 and TRBJ2-7; perhaps TRBD2 as D (5 bases). CDR1 and CDR2 from the germline V gene are SGDLS and YYNGEE. This CDR3 spans 14 amino acids. Deletions cut 0 bases from V and 2 bases from J, with 9 bases between.

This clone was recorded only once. CDR3 residues: CASSDGTFSGANVLTF. The CDR3 nucleotides read TGTGCCAGCAGCGACGGGACGTTTTCTGGGGCCAACGTCCTGACTTTC. The chain carries TRBV9 and TRBJ2-6; either TRBD1 or TRBD2 may fit D (5 bases each). The V gene lost 3 bases and the J gene lost 1 base, with 11 bases spanning the gap. The CDR3 extends over 16 amino acids. CDR1 is SGDLS and CDR2 is YYNGEE in the germline V gene.

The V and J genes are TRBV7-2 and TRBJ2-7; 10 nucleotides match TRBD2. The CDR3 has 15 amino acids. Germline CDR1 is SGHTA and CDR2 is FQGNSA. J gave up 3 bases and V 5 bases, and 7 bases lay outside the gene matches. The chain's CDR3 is CASSPRTSGGYEQYF. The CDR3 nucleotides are TGTGCCAGCAGCCCCCGGACTAGCGGAGGCTACGAGCAGTACTTC.

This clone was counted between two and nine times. The CDR3 DNA is TGTGCCAGTAGTATTGGCAATCAGCCCCAGCATTTT. Amino acids: CASSIGNQPQHF. The chain is built from TRBV19 and TRBJ1-5; D not certain. V lost 3 bases and J 2 bases, leaving 2 bases between the germline ends. Germline V gene lookup returns CDR1 LNHDA and CDR2 SQIVND (reference sequence). This CDR3 is built from 12 residues.

The CDR3 sequence is CASSSPREQEKEETQYF. CDR3 DNA: TGTGCCAGCAGTTCCCCCCGTGAACAGGAAAAAGAAGAGACCCAGTACTTC. The J gene is TRBJ2-5, the V gene TRBV28; D possibly corresponds to TRBD1 (5 bases). Trimming took off 4 bases at V and 3 bases at J, with 21 bases between the two ends. Germline assignment: CDR1 MDHEN and CDR2 SYDVKM. The CDR3 contains 17 residues.

CDR3 in DNA: TGCGCCAGCAGCTTGTTAGGACTAGCGGAGGGTCAAGAGACCCAGTACTTC. This sequence encodes CASSLLGLAEGQETQYF. The genes are TRBV5-1 and TRBJ2-5; TRBD2 agrees at 10 bases. Per germline, CDR1 SGHRS and CDR2 YFSETQ. Trimming cost V 1 base and J 2 bases; bases outside gene matches: 8. This CDR3 is 17 amino acids long. The full variable domain, rest sourced from reference TRBV5-1 and TRBJ2-5, is KAGVTQTPRYLIKTRGQQVTLSCSPISGHRSVSWYQQTPGQGLQFLFEYFSETQRNKGNFPGRFSGRQFSNSRSEMNVSTLELGDSALYLCASSLLGLAEGQETQYFGPGTRLLVL.

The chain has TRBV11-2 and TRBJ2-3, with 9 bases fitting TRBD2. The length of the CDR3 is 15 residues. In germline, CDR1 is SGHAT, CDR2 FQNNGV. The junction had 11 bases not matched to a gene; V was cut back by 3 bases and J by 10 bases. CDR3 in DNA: TGTGCCAGCAGCTTTCAGCGGGGGGCCACAGCAGCGCAGTATTTT. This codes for CASSFQRGATAAQYF. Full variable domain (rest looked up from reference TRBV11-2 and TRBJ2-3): EAGVAQSPRYKIIEKRQSVAFWCNPISGHATLYWYQQILGQGPKLLIQFQNNGVVDDSQLPKDRFSAERLKGVDSTLKIQPAKLEDSAVYLCASSFQRGATAAQYFGPGTRLTVL.

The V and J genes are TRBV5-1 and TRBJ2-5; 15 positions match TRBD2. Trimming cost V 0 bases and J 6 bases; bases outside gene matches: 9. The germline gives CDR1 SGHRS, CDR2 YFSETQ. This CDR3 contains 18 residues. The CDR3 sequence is CASSLAIGLAGGEKTQYF. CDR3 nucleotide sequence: TGCGCCAGCAGCTTGGCAATCGGACTAGCGGGAGGGGAGAAGACCCAGTACTTC.

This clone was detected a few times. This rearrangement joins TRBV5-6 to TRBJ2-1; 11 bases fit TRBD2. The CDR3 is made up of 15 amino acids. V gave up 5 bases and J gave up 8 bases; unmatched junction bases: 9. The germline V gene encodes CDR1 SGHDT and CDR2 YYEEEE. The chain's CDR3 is CASRLAGAPGYEQFF. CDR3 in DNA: TGTGCCAGCAGACTAGCGGGGGCGCCGGGGTATGAGCAGTTCTTC.

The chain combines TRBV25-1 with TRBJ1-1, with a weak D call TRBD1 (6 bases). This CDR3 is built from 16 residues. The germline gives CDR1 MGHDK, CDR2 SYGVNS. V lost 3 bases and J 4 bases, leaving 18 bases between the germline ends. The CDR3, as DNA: TGTGCCAGCAGTGATCTCCCGGACAGAGAAGGCACTGAAGCTTTCTTT. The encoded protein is CASSDLPDREGTEAFF.

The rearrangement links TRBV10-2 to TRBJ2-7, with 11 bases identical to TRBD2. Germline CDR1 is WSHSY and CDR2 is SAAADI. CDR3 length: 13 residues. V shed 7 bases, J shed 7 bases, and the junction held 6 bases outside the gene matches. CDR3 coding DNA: TGCGCCAGCAAGTCCCTAGCGGGAGGAGAGCAGTACTTC. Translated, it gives CASKSLAGGEQYF.

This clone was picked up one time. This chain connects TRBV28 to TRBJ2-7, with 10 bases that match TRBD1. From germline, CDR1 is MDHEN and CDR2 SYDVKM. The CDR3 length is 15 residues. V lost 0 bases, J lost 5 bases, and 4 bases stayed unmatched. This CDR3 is CASSLWSTGGNEQYF. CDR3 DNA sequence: TGTGCCAGCAGTTTATGGTCGACAGGGGGCAACGAGCAGTACTTC.

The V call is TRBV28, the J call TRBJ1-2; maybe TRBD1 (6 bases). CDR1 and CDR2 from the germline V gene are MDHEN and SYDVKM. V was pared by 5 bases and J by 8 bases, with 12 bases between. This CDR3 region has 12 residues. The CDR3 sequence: CASSQQGLGYTF. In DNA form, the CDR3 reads TGTGCCAGCAGTCAACAGGGTTTGGGCTACACCTTC.

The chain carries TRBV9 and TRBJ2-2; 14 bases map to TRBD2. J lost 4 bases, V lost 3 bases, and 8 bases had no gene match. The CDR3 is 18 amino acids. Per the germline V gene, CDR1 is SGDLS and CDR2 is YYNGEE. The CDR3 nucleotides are TGTGCCAGCAGCGCCGGGACTAGCGGGGGCCTAGCCACCGGGGAGCTGTTTTTT. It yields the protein CASSAGTSGGLATGELFF.

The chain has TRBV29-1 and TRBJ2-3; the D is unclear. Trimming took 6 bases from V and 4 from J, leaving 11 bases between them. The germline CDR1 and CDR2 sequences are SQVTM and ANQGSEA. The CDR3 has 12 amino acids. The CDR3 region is CSVALGPDTQYF. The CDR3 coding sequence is TGCAGCGTGGCCTTAGGGCCAGATACGCAGTATTTT.

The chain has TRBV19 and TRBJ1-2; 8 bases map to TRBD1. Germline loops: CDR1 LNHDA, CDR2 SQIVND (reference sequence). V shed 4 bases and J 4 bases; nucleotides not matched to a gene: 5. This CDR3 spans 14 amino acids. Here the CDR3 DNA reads TGTGCCAGTAGTACCCAGGGGGCTGGCTATGGCTACACCTTC. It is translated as CASSTQGAGYGYTF.

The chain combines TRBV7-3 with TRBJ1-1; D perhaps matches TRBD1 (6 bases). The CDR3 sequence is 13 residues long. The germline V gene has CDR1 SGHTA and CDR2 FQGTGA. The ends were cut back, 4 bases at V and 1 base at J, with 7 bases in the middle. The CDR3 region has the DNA TGTGCCAGCAGCTGGGGACAGAACACTGAAGCTTTCTTT. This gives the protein CASSWGQNTEAFF.

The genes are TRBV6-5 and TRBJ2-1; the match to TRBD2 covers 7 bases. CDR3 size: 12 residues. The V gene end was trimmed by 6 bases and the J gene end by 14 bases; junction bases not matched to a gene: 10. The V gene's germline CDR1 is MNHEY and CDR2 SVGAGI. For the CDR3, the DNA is TGTGCCAGCAGATCGCGACTAGCTCACGAGTTCTTC. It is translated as CASRSRLAHEFF.

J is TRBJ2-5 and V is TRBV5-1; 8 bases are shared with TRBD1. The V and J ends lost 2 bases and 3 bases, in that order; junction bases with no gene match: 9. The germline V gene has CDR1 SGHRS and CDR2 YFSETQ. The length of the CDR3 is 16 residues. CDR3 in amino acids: CASSFPRTGNKETQYF. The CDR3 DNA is TGCGCCAGCAGCTTCCCTCGGACAGGGAACAAAGAGACCCAGTACTTC.

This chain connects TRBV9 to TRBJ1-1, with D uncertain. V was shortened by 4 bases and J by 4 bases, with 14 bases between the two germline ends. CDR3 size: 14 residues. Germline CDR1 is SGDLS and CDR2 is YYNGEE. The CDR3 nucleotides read TGTGCCAGCAGCTTCGATGGTACGGGCACTGAAGCTTTCTTT. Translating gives CASSFDGTGTEAFF.

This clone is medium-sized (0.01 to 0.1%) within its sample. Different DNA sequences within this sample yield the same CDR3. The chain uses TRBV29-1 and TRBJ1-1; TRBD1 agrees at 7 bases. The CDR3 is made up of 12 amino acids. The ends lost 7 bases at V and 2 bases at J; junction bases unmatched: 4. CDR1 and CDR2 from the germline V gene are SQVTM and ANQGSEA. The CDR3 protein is CSAWTGNTEAFF. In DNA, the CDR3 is TGCAGCGCCTGGACAGGCAACACTGAAGCTTTCTTT. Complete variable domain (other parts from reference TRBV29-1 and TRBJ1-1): SAVISQKPSRDICQRGTSLTIQCQVDSQVTMMFWYRQQPGQSLTLIATANQGSEATYESGFVIDKFPISRPNLTFSTLTVSNMSPEDSSIYLCSAWTGNTEAFFGQGTRLTVV.

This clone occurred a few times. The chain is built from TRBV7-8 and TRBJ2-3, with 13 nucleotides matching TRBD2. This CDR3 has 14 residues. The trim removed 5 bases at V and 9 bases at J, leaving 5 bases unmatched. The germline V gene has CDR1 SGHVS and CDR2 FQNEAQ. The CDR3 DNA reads TGTGCCAGCAGCCACCGGACTAGCGGGAGAACGCAGTATTTT. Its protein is CASSHRTSGRTQYF.

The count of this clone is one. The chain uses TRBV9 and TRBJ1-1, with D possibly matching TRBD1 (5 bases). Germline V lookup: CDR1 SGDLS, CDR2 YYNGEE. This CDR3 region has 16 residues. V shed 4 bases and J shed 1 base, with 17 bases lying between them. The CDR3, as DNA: TGTGCCAGCAGCCCCCAGGGCGGGTTGGGGAACACTGAAGCTTTCTTT. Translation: CASSPQGGLGNTEAFF. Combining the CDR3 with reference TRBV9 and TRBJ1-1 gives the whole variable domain DSGVTQTPKHLITATGQRVTLRCSPRSGDLSVYWYQQSLDQGLQFLIQYYNGEERAKGNILERFSAQQFPDLHSELNLSSLELGDSALYFCASSPQGGLGNTEAFFGQGTRLTVV.